The 13 T cell receptor beta chains listed next were all sequenced from one sample in a study of T-cell reconstitution after alpha-beta-depleted transplantation in children. Unique molecular identifiers were incorporated during preparation of the TCRbeta library. Via MiXCR, TCRdb re-called the PCR reads, giving one row per CDR3 protein. The sample contains about 980,000 distinct CDR3 sequences, less than 30% of which appear only once. The sample here was PBMCs, mostly from graft donor cells, taken 360 days after TCRalphabeta/CD19-depleted stem cell transplant. All receptors derive from a boy younger than two who had a stem cell transplant for SCID, so the T cells may come from the graft donor.

The chain links TRBV5-1 to TRBJ2-1, with D possibly matching TRBD1 (5 bases). The CDR3 runs to 15 residues. The germline V gene has CDR1 SGHRS and CDR2 YFSETQ. The V and J ends lost 0 bases and 9 bases respectively, with 16 bases between them. CDR3 sequence (DNA): TGCGCCAGCAGCTTGGAGGTAGGGGTCTATCGTGAGCAGTTCTTC. Its protein product is CASSLEVGVYREQFF.

The chain links TRBV11-2 to TRBJ1-3; D is undetermined. The V gene's germline CDR1 is SGHAT and CDR2 FQNNGV. This CDR3 contains 14 residues. Trimming shortened V by 2 bases and J by 2 bases, and 7 bases separated the two germline ends. In DNA form, the CDR3 reads TGTGCCAGCAGCTTAAGGCTCCCTGGAAACACCATATATTTT. It specifies CASSLRLPGNTIYF.

A few counts support this clonotype. The chain couples TRBV7-3 to TRBJ2-2; D is perhaps TRBD1 or TRBD2 (6 bases each). Per the germline V gene, CDR1 is SGHTA and CDR2 is FQGTGA. Trimming removed 4 bases at V and 6 bases at J, with 12 bases between. The CDR3 is 14 residues long. The DNA of the CDR3 is TGTGCCAGCAGCTCCTATGGGGGGCCCGGGGAGCTGTTTTTT. Amino acid sequence: CASSSYGGPGELFF.

This clonotype was counted only a few times. The genes are TRBV12-3 or TRBV12-4 and TRBJ2-7, with a weak D call TRBD2 (5 bases). There are 16 residues in the CDR3. V was cut by 3 bases and J by 2 bases, with 17 bases left in between. For the CDR3, the DNA is TGTGCCAGCAGTTTCGGAACTAGGGCAGATGCCTACGAGCAGTACTTC. It encodes CASSFGTRADAYEQYF.

The chain employs TRBV6-1 and TRBJ1-5; TRBD1 agrees at 7 bases. V was pared by 5 bases and J by 9 bases, with 7 bases of the junction left unmatched. The CDR3 contains 13 residues. Germline CDR1 is MNHNS and CDR2 is SASEGT. This CDR3 reads CASSQGGYSPQHF. In DNA form, the CDR3 reads TGTGCCAGCAGTCAAGGGGGCTACTCGCCCCAGCATTTT.

The chain joins TRBV27 to TRBJ2-7; the D gene is possibly TRBD2 (6 bases). The CDR3 is made up of 15 amino acids. Between the trimmed V and J ends, which lost 6 bases and 0 bases, there was a span of 15 bases. The V gene's germline CDR1 is MNHEY and CDR2 SMNVEV (reference sequence). As DNA, the CDR3 is TGTGCCAGCAGGGCCCTAGCGACCAGCTCCTACGAGCAGTACTTC. Amino acids: CASRALATSSYEQYF.

This clonotype was recorded a few times. The chain has TRBV12-3 or TRBV12-4 and TRBJ1-5; D is possibly TRBD1 (5 bases). With 5 bases removed from V and 7 bases from J, the gap between germline ends came to 12 bases. The CDR3 is 13 residues long. The CDR3 region is CASSPFRDQPQHF. The CDR3 DNA reads as TGTGCCAGCAGTCCGTTCAGGGACCAGCCCCAGCATTTT.

CDR3 nucleotide sequence: TGTGCCAGCAGTTTTCAGGGGCGGGGAGGCTACACCTTC. It translates to CASSFQGRGGYTF. The chain carries TRBV12-3 or TRBV12-4 and TRBJ1-2; TRBD1 might be the D (6 bases). Trimming left V 3 bases short and J 8 bases short, with 13 bases between. This CDR3 is built from 13 residues.

The J gene is TRBJ2-3, the V gene TRBV9, with D tentatively TRBD1 (6 bases). The V end lost 2 bases, the J end lost 4 bases, and 11 bases lay between the germline ends. This CDR3 has 14 residues. Germline assignment: CDR1 SGDLS and CDR2 YYNGEE. CDR3 nucleotides: TGTGCCAGCAGCGTGGGGGCCGGTGCAGATACGCAGTATTTT. Protein sequence: CASSVGAGADTQYF.

A few counts support this clonotype. The rearrangement links TRBV25-1 to TRBJ2-1; possibly TRBD1 for D (5 bases). Germline V CDR1 and CDR2: MGHDK, SYGVNS. V lost 3 bases and J lost 2, with 11 bases in between. The CDR3 loop spans 15 amino acids. CDR3 amino acids: CASSDPGITYNEQFF. As DNA, the CDR3 is TGTGCCAGCAGTGATCCAGGGATCACCTACAATGAGCAGTTCTTC.

CDR3 protein: CASSRTGGHYGYTF. CDR3 nucleotide sequence: TGTGCCAGCAGCAGGACAGGGGGCCACTATGGCTACACCTTC. This chain connects TRBV6-1 to TRBJ1-2; 11 bases agree with TRBD1. In germline, CDR1 is MNHNS, CDR2 SASEGT. CDR3 size: 14 residues. V gave up 6 bases and J gave up 3 bases; unmatched junction bases: 3.

This clonotype was observed a few times. The genes are TRBV27 and TRBJ2-5; tentative D call: TRBD2 (5 bases). Germline V lookup: CDR1 MNHEY, CDR2 SMNVEV (reference sequence). The CDR3 is 13 residues long. V lost 9 bases to trimming and J lost 7 bases, with 18 bases between them. The CDR3: CASSRSRGRTQYF. The CDR3 DNA is TGTGCCAGTAGCCGGAGCCGAGGGAGGACCCAGTACTTC.

This clonotype showed up just a few times. The chain is built from TRBV12-3 or TRBV12-4 and TRBJ2-5; 13 bases line up with TRBD2. This CDR3 comprises 15 residues. J lost 3 bases, V lost 5 bases, and 3 bases had no gene match. The CDR3 DNA follows: TGTGCCAGCAGTCGACTAGCGGGGGGCGAAGAGACCCAGTACTTC. Its translation: CASSRLAGGEETQYF.